This T cell receptor beta chain was recovered during a study of response to subunit inactivated influenza vaccine. Overall study results and limits: Each seasonal flu vaccination may recruit only limited new T cells, authors suggested.

TCRdb ran MiXCR on the RT-PCR reads and lists one entry per CDR3 protein. The sample gives 710,000 or so distinct CDR3 sequences, 15% to 19% of which show up once; approximately 10% is in the top ten. CDR1 is SGHDN, CDR2 FVKESK, per germline. Unmatched junction bases numbered 10, after V lost 3 bases and J lost 5 bases. The CDR3 length is 15 residues. This clonotype was detected only a few times. Its antigen is unknown. The input for sequencing was PBMCs from blood, taken 11 to 12 days after vaccination. The chain links TRBV14 to TRBJ2-7; 7 nucleotides agree with TRBD1. The sequence came from a man in his forties or fifties who received an inactivated influenza vaccine. The CDR3 DNA reads TGTGCCAGCAGCCAGCACCAGGGGGTCGGACACGAGCAGTACTTC. Protein sequence: CASSQHQGVGHEQYF. The whole variable domain, filled in from reference TRBV14 and TRBJ2-7, reads EAGVTQFPSHSVIEKGQTVTLRCDPISGHDNLYWYRRVMGKEIKFLLHFVKESKQDESGMPNNRFLAERTGGTYSTLKVQPAELEDSGVYFCASSQHQGVGHEQYFGPGTRLTVT.